This T cell receptor (beta chain) stems from a study of identical twins. The V end was cut by 0 bases, the J end by 10 bases, with 13 bases between. In germline, CDR1 is MNHEY, CDR2 SVGAGI. CDR3 size: 15 residues. TCRdb independently ran MiXCR on the 5' RACE reads; one entry per CDR3 protein. There are approximately 890,000 distinct CDR3 sequences in the sample; roughly an eighth occur only once, and roughly 1.5% lies in the top ten. General observations from the study: Memory repertoires showed no such pattern, whereas abundant cord blood beta clonotypes carried fewer insertions.

As concerns this clonotype: No antigen is known for it.

These data also formed part of another study, on yellow fever vaccine responses in identical twins. This second study notes: On the reported evidence, twins' vaccine T cell responses seemed partly convergent and partly personalized.

The chain employs TRBV6-5 and TRBJ1-6, with no clear D. The sequence was collected from a woman in her late teens or twenties in good health. Sequenced input: PBMCs. CDR3 in amino acids: CASSYSGEGGSPLHF. CDR3 bases: TGTGCCAGCAGTTACTCTGGGGAAGGTGGCTCACCCCTCCACTTT.